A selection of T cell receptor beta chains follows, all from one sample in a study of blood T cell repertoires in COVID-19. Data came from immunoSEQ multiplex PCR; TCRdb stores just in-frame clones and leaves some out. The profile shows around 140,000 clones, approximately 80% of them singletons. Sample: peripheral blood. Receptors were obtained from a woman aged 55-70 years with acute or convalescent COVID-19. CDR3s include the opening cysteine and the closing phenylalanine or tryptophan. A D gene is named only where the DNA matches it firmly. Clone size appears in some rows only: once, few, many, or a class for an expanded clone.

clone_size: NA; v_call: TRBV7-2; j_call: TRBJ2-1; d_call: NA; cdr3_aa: CASSLAPVGVDDNNEQFF; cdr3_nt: TGTGCCAGCAGCTTAGCCCCGGTGGGAGTTGACGACAACAATGAGCAGTTCTTC
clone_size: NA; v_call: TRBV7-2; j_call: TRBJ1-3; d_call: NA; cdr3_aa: CASSSGSGNTIYF; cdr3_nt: TGTGCCAGCAGCTCCGGGTCTGGAAACACCATATATTTT
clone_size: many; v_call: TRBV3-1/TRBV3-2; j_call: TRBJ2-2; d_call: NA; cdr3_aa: CASSQDVVMGRTRWTGELFF; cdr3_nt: TGTGCCAGCAGCCAAGATGTAGTCATGGGGCGGACCCGGTGGACCGGGGAGCTGTTTTTT
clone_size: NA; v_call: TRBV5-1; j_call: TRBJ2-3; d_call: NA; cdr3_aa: CASSWTNYADTQYF; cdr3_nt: TGCGCCAGCAGCTGGACAAATTATGCAGATACGCAGTATTTT
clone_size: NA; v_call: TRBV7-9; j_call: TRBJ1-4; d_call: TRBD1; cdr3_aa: CASSPWTAGGKLFF; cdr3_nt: TGTGCCAGCAGCCCGTGGACAGCAGGGGGGAAACTGTTTTTT
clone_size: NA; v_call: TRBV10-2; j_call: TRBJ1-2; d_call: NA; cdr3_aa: CASSESQGFSYTF; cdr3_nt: TGCGCCAGCAGTGAGTCGCAGGGTTTTTCCTACACCTTC
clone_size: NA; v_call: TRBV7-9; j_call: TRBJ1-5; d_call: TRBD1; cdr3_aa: CASSLGQGSSAPQHF; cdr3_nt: TGTGCCAGCAGCTTAGGACAGGGAAGTAGCGCGCCCCAGCATTTT
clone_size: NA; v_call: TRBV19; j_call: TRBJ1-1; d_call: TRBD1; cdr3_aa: CASSRDRATEAFF; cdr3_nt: TGTGCCAGTAGTCGGGACAGGGCCACTGAAGCTTTCTTT
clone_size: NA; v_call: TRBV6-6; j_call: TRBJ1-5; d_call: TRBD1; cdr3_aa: CASSPQGAPNQPQHF; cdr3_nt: TGTGCCAGCAGCCCACAGGGGGCCCCCAATCAGCCCCAGCATTTT
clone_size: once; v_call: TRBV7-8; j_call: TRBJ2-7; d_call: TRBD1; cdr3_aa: CASSLAFPGGQGSYEQYF; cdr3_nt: TGTGCCAGCAGCTTAGCGTTCCCCGGAGGACAGGGTAGTTACGAGCAGTACTTC
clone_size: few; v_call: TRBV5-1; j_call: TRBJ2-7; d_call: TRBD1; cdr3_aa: CASSFQGAKLYEQYF; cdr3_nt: TGCGCCAGCAGCTTCCAGGGGGCAAAACTCTACGAGCAGTACTTC
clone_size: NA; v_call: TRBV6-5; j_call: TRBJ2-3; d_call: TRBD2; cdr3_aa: CASSYRLAAITDTQYF; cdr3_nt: TGTGCCAGCAGTTACCGACTAGCGGCCATCACAGATACGCAGTATTTT
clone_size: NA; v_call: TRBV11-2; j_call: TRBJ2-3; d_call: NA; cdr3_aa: CASSLRADTQYF; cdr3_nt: TGTGCCAGCAGCTTACGAGCAGATACGCAGTATTTT
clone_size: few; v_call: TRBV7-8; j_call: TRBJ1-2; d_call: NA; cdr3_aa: CASSLAQSTRDYGYTF; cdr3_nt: TGTGCCAGCAGCTTAGCGCAATCAACTCGGGACTATGGCTACACCTTC
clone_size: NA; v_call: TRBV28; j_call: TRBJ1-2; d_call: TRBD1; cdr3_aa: CASKVTRGGLGRYGYTF; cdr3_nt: TGTGCCAGCAAGGTGACTAGAGGGGGCCTAGGGAGGTATGGCTACACCTTC
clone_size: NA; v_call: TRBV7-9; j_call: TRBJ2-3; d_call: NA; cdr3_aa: CASAQGDTQYF; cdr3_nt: TGTGCCAGCGCACAGGGTGATACGCAGTATTTT
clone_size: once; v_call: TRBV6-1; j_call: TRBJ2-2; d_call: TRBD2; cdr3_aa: CASSAQTSGSLTGELFF; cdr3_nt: TGTGCCAGCAGTGCACAAACTAGCGGGAGCTTGACCGGGGAGCTGTTTTTT
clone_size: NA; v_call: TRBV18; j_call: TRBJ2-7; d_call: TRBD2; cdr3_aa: CASSPGLAGGEQYF; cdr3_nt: TGTGCCAGCTCACCGGGACTAGCGGGGGGCGAGCAGTACTTC
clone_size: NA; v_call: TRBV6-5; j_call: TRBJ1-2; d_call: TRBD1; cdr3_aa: CASSSTGAHGYTF; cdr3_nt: TGTGCCAGCAGTTCTACAGGGGCGCATGGCTACACCTTC
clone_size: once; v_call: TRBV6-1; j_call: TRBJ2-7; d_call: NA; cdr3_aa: CASSEAGPNAYEQYF; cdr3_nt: TGTGCCAGCAGTGAAGCTGGCCCCAACGCCTACGAGCAGTACTTC
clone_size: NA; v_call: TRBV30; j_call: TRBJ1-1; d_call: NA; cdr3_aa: CAWTVNTEAFF; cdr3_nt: TGTGCCTGGACAGTGAACACTGAAGCTTTCTTT
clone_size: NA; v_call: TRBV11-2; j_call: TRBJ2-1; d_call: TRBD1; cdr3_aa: CASSHRAGTGWTFF; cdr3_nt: TGTGCCAGCAGCCACCGTGCCGGGACAGGGTGGACGTTCTTC
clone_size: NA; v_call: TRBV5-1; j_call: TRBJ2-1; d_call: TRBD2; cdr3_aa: CASSLKSGRHGEQFF; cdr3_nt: TGCGCCAGCAGCTTGAAAAGCGGGAGACACGGTGAGCAGTTCTTC
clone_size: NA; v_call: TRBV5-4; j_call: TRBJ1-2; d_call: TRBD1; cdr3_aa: CASSPDRVGGYTF; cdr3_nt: TGTGCCAGCAGCCCAGACAGGGTTGGTGGCTACACCTTC
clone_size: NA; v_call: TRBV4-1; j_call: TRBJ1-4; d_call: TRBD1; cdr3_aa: CASSLGTGVIGEKLFF; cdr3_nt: TGCGCCAGCAGCCTAGGGACAGGGGTCATCGGTGAAAAACTGTTTTTT
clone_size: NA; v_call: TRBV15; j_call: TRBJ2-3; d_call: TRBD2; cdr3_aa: CATSPSGRARTTDTQYF; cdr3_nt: TGTGCCACCAGCCCTAGCGGGAGGGCCCGAACTACAGATACGCAGTATTTT
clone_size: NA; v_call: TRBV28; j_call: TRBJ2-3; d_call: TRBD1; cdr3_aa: CASTKDRVKTDTQYF; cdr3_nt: TGTGCCAGCACCAAGGACAGGGTAAAAACAGATACGCAGTATTTT
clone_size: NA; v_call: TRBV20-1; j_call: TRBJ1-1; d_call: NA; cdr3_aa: CSASTRALNTEAFF; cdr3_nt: TGCAGTGCTAGTACCAGGGCGTTGAACACTGAAGCTTTCTTT
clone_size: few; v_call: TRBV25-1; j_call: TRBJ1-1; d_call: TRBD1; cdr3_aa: CASSVRQGARTEAFF; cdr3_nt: TGTGCCAGCAGTGTCCGACAGGGGGCGCGCACTGAAGCTTTCTTT
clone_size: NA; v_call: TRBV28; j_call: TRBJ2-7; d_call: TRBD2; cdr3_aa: CASSVAGVAYEQYF; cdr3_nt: TGTGCCAGCAGCGTAGCGGGAGTAGCCTACGAGCAGTACTTC
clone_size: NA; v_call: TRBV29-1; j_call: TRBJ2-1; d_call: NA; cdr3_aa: CSAAYTEQFF; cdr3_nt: TGCAGCGCCGCATACACTGAGCAGTTCTTC
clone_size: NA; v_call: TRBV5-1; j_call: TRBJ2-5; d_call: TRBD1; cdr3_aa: CASSARPGQQETQYF; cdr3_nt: TGCGCCAGCAGCGCGCGACCGGGACAGCAAGAGACCCAGTACTTC
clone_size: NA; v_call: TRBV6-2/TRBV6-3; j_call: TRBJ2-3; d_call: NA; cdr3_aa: CASSYPPFTDTQYF; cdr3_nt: TGTGCCAGCAGTTACCCCCCTTTTACAGATACGCAGTATTTT
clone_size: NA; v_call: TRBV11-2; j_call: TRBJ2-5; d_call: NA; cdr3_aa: CASSPRRQLQETQYF; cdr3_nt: TGTGCCAGCAGCCCTCGGCGACAACTCCAAGAGACCCAGTACTTC
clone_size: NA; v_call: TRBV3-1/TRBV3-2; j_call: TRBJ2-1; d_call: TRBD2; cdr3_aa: CASSQPGTSGNNEQFF; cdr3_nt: TGTGCCAGCAGCCAACCCGGGACTAGCGGAAACAATGAGCAGTTCTTC
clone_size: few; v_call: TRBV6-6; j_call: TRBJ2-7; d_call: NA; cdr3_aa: CASSYYRENEQYF; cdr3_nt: TGTGCCAGCAGTTACTACAGGGAGAACGAGCAGTACTTC
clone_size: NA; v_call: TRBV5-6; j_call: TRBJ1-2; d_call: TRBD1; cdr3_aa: CASSRDRGLYGYTF; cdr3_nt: TGTGCCAGCAGCCGCGACAGGGGCCTCTATGGCTACACCTTC